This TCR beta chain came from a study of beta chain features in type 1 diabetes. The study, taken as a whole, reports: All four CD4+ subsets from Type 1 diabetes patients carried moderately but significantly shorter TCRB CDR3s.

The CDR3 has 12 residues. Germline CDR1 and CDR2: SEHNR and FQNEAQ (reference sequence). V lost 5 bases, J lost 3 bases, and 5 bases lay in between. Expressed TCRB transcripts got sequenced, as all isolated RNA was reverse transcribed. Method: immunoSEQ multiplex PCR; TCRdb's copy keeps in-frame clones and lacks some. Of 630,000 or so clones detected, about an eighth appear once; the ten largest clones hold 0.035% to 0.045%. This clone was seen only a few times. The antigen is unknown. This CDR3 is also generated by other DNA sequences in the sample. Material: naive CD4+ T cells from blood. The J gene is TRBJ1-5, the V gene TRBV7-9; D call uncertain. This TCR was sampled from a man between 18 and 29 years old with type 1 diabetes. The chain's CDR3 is CASSRDNQPQHF. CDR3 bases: TGTGCCAGCAGCCGTGACAATCAGCCCCAGCATTTT.